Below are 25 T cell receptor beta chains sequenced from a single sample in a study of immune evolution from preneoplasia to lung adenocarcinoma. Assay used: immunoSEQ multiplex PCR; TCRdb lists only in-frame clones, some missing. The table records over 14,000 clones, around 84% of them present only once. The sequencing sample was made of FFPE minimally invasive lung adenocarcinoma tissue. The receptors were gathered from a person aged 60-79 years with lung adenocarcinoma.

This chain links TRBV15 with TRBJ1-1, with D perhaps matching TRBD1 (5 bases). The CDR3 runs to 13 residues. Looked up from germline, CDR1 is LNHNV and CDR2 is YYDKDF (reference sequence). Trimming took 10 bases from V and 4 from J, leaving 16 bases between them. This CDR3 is CASSQRGGTEAFF. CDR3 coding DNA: TGTGCCAGCTCACAACGCGGGGGCACTGAAGCTTTCTTT.

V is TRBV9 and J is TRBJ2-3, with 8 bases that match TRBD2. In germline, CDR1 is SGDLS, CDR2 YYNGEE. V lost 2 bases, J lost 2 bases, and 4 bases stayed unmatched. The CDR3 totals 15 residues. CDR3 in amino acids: CASSVGLAPTDTQYF. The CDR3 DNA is TGTGCCAGCAGCGTCGGACTAGCCCCCACAGATACGCAGTATTTT.

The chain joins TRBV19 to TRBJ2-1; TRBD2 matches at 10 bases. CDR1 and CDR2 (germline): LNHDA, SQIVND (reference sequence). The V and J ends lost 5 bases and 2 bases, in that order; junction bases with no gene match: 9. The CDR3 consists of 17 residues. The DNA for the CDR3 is TGTGCCAGTAGTCCGCCGCCTCTAGCGGGAGCCTACAATGAGCAGTTCTTC. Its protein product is CASSPPPLAGAYNEQFF. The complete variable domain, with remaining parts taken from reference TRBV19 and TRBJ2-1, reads DGGITQSPKYLFRKEGQNVTLSCEQNLNHDAMYWYRQDPGQGLRLIYYSQIVNDFQKGDIAEGYSVSREKKESFPLTVTSAQKNPTAFYLCASSPPPLAGAYNEQFFGPGTRLTVL.

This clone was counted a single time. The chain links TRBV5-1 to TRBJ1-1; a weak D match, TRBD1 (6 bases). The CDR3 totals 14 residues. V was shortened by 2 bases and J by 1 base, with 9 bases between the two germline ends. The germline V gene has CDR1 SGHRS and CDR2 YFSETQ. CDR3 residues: CASSLRGGNTEAFF. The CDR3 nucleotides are TGCGCCAGCAGCTTAAGGGGGGGGAACACTGAAGCTTTCTTT.

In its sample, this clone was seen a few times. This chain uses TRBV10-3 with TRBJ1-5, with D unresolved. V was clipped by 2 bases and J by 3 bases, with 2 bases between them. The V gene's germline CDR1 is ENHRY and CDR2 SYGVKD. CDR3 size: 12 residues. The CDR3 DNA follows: TGTGCCATCAGTGAGCCCAATCAGCCCCAGCATTTT. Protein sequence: CAISEPNQPQHF.

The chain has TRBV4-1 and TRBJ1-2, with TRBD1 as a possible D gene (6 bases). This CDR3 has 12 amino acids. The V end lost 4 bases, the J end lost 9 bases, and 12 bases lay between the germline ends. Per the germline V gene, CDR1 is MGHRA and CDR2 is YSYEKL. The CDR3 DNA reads TGCGCCAGCAGCCGTACAGGGCTGAGCTACACCTTC. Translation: CASSRTGLSYTF.

CDR3 in amino acids: CASRRTPGLRGDTEAFF. In DNA, the CDR3 is TGTGCCAGCAGGAGAACGCCAGGCTTGAGAGGAGACACTGAAGCTTTCTTT. This sequence joins TRBV27 and TRBJ1-1; D remains ambiguous. There are 17 residues in the CDR3. V gave up 6 bases and J gave up 3 bases, with 23 bases separating them. The germline V gene has CDR1 MNHEY and CDR2 SMNVEV (reference sequence).

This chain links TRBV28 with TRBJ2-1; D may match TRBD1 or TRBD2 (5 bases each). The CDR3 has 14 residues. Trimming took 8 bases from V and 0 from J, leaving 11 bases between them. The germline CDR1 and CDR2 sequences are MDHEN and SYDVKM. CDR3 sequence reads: CASVGAGSYNEQFF. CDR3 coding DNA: TGTGCCAGCGTAGGGGCGGGCTCCTACAATGAGCAGTTCTTC.

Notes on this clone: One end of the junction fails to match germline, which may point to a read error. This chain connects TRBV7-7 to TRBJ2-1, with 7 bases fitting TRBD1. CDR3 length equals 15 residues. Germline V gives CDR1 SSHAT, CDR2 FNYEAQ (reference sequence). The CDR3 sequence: CASSASGGRHNEQFF. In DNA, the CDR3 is TGTGCTAGCAGCGCTTCAGGGGGACGGCACAATGAGCAGTTCTTC.

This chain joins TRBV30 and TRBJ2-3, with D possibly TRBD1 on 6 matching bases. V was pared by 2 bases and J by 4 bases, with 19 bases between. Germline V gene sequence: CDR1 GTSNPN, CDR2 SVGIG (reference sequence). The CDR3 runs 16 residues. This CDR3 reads CAWSTTQGSGADTQYF. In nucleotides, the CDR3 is TGTGCCTGGAGTACAACGCAGGGGTCTGGGGCAGATACGCAGTATTTT.

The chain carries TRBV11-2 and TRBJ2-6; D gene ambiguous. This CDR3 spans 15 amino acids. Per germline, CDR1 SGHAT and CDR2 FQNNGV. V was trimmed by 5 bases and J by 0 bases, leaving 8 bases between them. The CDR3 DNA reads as TGTGCCAGCAGCCCTCAGTTCTCTGGGGCCAACGTCCTGACTTTC. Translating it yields CASSPQFSGANVLTF.

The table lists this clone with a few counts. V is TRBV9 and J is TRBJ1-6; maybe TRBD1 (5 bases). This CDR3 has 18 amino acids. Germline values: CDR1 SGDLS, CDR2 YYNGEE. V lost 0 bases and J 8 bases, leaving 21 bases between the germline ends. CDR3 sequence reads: CASSVEGSTGRLDSPLHF. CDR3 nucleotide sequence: TGTGCCAGCAGCGTAGAGGGGTCGACGGGCAGGTTAGATTCACCCCTCCACTTT.

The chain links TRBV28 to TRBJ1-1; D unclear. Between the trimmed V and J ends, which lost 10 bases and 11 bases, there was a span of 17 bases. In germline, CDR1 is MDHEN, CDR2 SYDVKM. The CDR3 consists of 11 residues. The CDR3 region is CATMDLIGAFF. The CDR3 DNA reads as TGTGCCACCATGGACCTAATAGGGGCTTTCTTT.

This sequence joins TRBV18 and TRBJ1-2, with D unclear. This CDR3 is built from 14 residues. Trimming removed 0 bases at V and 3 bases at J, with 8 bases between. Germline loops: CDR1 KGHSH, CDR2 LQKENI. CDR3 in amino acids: CASSPPLKDYGYTF. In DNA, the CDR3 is TGTGCCAGCTCACCACCGTTAAAAGACTATGGCTACACCTTC.

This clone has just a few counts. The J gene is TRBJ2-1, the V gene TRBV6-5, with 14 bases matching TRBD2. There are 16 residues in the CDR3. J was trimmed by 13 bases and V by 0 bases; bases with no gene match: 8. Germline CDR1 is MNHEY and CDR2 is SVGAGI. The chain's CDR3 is CASSYSGLAGGGSQFF. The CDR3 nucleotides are TGTGCCAGCAGTTACTCCGGACTAGCGGGAGGAGGGAGTCAGTTCTTC.

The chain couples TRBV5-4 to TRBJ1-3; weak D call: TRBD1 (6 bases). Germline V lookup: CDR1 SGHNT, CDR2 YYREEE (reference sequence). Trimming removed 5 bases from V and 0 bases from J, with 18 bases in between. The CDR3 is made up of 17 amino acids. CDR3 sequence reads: CASSPDWGASSGNTIYF. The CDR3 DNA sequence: TGTGCCAGCAGTCCCGACTGGGGGGCAAGCTCTGGAAACACCATATATTTT.

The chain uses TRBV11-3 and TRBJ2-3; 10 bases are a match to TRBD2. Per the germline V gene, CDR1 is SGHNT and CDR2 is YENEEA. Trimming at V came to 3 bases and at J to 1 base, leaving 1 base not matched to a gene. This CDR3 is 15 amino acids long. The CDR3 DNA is TGTGCCAGCAGCTTCGGACTAGCGGGCACAGATACGCAGTATTTT. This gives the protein CASSFGLAGTDTQYF.

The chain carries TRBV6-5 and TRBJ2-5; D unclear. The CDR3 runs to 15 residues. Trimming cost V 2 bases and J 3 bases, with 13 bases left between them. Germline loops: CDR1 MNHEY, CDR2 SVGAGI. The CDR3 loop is CASSYTQRSEETQYF. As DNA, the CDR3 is TGTGCCAGCAGTTACACCCAGCGAAGCGAAGAGACCCAGTACTTC.

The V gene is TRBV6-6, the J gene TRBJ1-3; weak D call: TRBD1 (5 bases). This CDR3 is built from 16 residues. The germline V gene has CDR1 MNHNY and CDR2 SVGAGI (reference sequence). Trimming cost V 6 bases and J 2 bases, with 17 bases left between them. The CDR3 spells CASSSLGGGAGNTIYF. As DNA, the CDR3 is TGTGCCAGCAGCTCCCTAGGCGGGGGTGCTGGAAACACCATATATTTT.

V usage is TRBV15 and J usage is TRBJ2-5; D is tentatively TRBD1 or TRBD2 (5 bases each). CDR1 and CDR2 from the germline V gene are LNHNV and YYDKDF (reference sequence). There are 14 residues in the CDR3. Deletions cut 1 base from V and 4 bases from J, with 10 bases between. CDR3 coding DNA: TGTGCCACCAGCAGAGGGGAGAGGGGAGAGACCCAGTACTTC. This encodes CATSRGERGETQYF.

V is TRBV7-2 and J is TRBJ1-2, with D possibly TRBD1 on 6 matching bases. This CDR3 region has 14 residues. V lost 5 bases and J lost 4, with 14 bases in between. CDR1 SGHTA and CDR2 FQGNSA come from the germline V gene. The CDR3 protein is CASSQPQGSYGYTF. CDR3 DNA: TGTGCCAGCAGCCAACCACAGGGTTCCTATGGCTACACCTTC.

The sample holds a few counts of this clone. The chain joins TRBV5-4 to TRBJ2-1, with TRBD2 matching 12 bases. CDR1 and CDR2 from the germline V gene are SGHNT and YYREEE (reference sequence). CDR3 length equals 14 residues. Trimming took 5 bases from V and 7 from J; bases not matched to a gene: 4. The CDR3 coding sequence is TGTGCCAGCAGGACTAGCGGGGGAGGGAATGAGCAGTTCTTC. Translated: CASRTSGGGNEQFF. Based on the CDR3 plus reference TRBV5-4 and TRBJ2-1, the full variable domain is ETGVTQSPTHLIKTRGQQVTLRCSSQSGHNTVSWYQQALGQGPQFIFQYYREEENGRGNFPPRFSGLQFPNYSSELNVNALELDDSALYLCASRTSGGGNEQFFGPGTRLTVL.

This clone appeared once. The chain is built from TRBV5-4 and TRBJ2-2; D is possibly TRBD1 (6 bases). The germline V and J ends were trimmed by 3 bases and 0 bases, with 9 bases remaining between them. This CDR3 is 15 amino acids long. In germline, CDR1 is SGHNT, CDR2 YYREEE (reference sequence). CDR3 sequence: CASSSYRANTGELFF. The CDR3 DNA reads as TGTGCCAGCAGCTCTTACAGGGCGAACACCGGGGAGCTGTTTTTT.

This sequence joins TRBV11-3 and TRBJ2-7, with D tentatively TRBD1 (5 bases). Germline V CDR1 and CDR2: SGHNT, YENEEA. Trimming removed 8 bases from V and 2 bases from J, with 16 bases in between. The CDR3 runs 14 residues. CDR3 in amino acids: CASLPRAGTYEQYF. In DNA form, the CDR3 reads TGTGCCAGCCTACCAAGGGCAGGGACCTACGAGCAGTACTTC.

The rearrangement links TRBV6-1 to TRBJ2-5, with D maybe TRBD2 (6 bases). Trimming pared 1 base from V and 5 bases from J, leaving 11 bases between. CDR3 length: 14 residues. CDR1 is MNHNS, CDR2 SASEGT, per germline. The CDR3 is CASSEGGVVETQYF. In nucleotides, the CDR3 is TGTGCCAGCAGTGAAGGGGGGGTAGTGGAGACCCAGTACTTC.